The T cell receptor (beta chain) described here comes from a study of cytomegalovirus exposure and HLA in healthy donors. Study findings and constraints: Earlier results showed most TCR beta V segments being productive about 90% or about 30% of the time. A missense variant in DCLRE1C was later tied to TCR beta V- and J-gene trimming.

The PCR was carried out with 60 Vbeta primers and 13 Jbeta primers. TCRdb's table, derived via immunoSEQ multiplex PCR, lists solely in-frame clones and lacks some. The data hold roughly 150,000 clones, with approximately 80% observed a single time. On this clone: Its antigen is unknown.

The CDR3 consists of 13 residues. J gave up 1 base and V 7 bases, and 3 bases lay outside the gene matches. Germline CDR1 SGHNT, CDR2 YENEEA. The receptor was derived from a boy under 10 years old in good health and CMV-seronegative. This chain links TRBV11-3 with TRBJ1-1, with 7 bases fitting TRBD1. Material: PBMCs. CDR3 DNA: TGTGCCAGCATCCGGGACAGGAACACTGAAGCTTTCTTT. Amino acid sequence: CASIRDRNTEAFF. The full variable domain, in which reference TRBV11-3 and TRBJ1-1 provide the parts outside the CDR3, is EAGVVQSPRYKIIEKKQPVAFWCNPISGHNTLYWYLQNLGQGPELLIRYENEEAVDDSQLPKDRFSAERLKGVDSTLKIQPAELGDSAVYLCASIRDRNTEAFFGQGTRLTVV.